These 3 T cell receptor beta chains originate from one sample sequenced in a study of blood T cells in healthy people across ages. A second PCR of 7 to 11 cycles used a sample-barcoded 5' primer and a J-beta primer mix. A single record per CDR3 protein comes from TCRdb applying MiXCR to the 5' RACE reads. The data show 700,000 or so distinct CDR3 sequences, roughly two fifths seen once. Source material: blood. The origin of the receptors is an older man in good health.

Points on this clonotype: The germline gene is not matched at one end of the junction; a read error may be the cause. CDR3 coding DNA: TGCAGCCTAAGCGGGGGGGCCACAAATACGCAGTATTTT. Translating it yields CSLSGGATNTQYF. The chain links TRBV20-1 to TRBJ2-3, with 10 bases that match TRBD2. There are 13 residues in the CDR3. Per germline, CDR1 DFQATT and CDR2 SNEGSKA (reference sequence).

This chain links TRBV5-1 with TRBJ2-7; no firm D call. CDR3 size: 15 residues. V lost 4 bases and J lost 0, with 14 bases in between. The germline gives CDR1 SGHRS, CDR2 YFSETQ. The DNA of the CDR3 is TGCGCCAGCAGCCCGCACAACTTGCGCTCCTACGAGCAGTACTTC. It yields the protein CASSPHNLRSYEQYF.

This chain uses TRBV20-1 with TRBJ2-1; D perhaps matches TRBD2 (5 bases). Germline-derived CDR1 and CDR2 are DFQATT and SNEGSKA (reference sequence). Between the trimmed V and J ends, which lost 6 bases and 7 bases, there was a span of 22 bases. The CDR3 covers 15 residues. CDR3 residues: CSARITSPKANEQFF. DNA of the CDR3: TGCAGTGCCCGCATAACTAGTCCAAAAGCGAATGAGCAGTTCTTC.